This T cell receptor beta chain originates from a study of blood T cell repertoires in COVID-19. Study background: The origin of the acute and convalescent COVID-19 samples was the United States, Italy and Spain.

The CDR3 is 15 residues long. Germline assignment: CDR1 SEHNR and CDR2 FQNEAQ (reference sequence). The V gene lost 7 bases and the J gene lost 1 base, with 17 bases spanning the gap. Methods used by the authors: By means of reference gene primer amplification, nucleated cell counts were estimated. Libraries were prepared by immunoSEQ multiplex PCR; TCRdb keeps only in-frame clonotypes and omits some of them. The V and J calls and clone size are taken from that table; D and trimming were inferred from the DNA. The sample shows 130,000 to 150,000 clones, roughly 86% of them seen only once. The receptor was isolated from a human donor in a cohort sampled during active COVID-19. The rearrangement uses TRBV7-9 and TRBJ2-7; tentative D call: TRBD2 (6 bases). The sequencing input was peripheral blood. The CDR3: CASTSGTYISYEQYF. Written as DNA, the CDR3 is TGTGCCAGCACCTCCGGGACTTACATTTCCTACGAGCAGTACTTC.